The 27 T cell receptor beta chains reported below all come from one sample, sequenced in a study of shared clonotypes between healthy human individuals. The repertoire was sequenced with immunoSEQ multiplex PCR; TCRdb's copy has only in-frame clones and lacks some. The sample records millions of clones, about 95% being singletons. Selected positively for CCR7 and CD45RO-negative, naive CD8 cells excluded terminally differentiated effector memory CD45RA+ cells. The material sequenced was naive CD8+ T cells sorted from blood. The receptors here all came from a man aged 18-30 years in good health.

CDR3 bases: TGTGCCAGCAGCTTTTTAACGGGGGGGAGCACAGATACGCAGTATTTT. Its translation is CASSFLTGGSTDTQYF. This chain uses TRBV11-2 with TRBJ2-3, with 8 bases identical to TRBD2. CDR3 size: 16 residues. V lost 3 bases and J lost 0; bases outside the gene matches: 5. Germline V gene sequence: CDR1 SGHAT, CDR2 FQNNGV.

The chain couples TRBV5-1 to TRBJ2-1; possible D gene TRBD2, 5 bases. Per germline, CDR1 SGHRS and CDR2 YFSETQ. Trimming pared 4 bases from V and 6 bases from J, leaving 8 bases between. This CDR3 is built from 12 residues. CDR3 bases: TGCGCCAGCAGCCTGAGGGCCAATGAGCAGTTCTTC. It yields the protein CASSLRANEQFF.

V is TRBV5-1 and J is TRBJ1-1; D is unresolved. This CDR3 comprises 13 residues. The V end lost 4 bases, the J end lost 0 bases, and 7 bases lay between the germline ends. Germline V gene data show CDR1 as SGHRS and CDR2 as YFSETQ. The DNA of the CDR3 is TGCGCCAGCAGCGTTCCAATGAACACTGAAGCTTTCTTT. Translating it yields CASSVPMNTEAFF. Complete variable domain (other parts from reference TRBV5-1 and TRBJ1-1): KAGVTQTPRYLIKTRGQQVTLSCSPISGHRSVSWYQQTPGQGLQFLFEYFSETQRNKGNFPGRFSGRQFSNSRSEMNVSTLELGDSALYLCASSVPMNTEAFFGQGTRLTVV.

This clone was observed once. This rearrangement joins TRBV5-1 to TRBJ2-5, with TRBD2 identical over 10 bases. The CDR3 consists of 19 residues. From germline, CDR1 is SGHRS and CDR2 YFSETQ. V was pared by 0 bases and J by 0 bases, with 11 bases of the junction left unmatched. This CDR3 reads CASSLVGLAGVTHQETQYF. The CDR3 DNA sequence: TGCGCCAGCAGCTTGGTGGGGCTAGCGGGAGTCACACACCAAGAGACCCAGTACTTC.

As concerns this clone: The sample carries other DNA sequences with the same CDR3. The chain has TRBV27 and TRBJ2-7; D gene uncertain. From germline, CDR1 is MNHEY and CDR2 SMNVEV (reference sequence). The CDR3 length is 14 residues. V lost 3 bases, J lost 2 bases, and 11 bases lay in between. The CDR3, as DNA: TGTGCCAGCAGTTTGAGAGACAAGACCTACGAGCAGTACTTC. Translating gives CASSLRDKTYEQYF.

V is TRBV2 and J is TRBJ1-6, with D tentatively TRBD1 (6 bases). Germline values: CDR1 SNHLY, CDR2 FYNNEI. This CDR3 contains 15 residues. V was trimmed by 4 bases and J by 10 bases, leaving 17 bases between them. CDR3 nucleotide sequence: TGTGCCAGCAGTGCCCACCGGGACACAGACTCACCCCTCCACTTT. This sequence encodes CASSAHRDTDSPLHF.

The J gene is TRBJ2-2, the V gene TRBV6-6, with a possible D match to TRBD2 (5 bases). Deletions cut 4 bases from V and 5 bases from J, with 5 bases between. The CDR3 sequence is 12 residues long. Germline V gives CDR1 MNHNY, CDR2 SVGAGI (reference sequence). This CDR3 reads CASSWETGELFF. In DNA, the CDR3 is TGTGCCAGCAGTTGGGAGACCGGGGAGCTGTTTTTT.

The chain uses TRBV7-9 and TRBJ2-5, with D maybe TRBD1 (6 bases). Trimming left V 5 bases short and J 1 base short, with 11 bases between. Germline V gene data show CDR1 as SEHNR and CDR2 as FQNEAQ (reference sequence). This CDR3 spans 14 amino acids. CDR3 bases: TGTGCCAGCAGCGATTCGGACAGCCAAGAGACCCAGTACTTC. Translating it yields CASSDSDSQETQYF.

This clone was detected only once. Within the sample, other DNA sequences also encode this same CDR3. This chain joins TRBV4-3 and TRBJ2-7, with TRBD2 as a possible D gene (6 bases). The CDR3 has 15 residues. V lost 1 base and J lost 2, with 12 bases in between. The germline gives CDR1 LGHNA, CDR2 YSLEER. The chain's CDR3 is CASSQGSGTPYEQYF. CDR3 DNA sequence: TGCGCCAGCAGCCAAGGAAGTGGGACTCCCTACGAGCAGTACTTC.

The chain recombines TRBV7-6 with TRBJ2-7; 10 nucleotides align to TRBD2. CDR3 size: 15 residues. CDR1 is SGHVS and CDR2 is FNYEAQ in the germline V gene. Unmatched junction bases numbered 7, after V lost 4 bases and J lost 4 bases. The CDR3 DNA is TGTGCCAGCAGCTATACCCCTAGCGGGGGATACGAGCAGTACTTC. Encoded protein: CASSYTPSGGYEQYF.

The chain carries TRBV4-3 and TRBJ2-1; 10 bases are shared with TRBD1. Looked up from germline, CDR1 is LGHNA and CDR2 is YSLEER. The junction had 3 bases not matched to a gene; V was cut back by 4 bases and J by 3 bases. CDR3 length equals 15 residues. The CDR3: CASSPDRGNYNEQFF. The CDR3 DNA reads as TGCGCCAGCAGCCCGGACAGGGGGAACTACAATGAGCAGTTCTTC.

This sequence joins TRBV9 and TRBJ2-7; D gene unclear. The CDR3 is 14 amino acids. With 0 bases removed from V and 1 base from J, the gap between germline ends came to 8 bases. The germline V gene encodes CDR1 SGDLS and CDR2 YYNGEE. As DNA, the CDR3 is TGTGCCAGCAGCGTAGATGACATGTCCTACGAGCAGTACTTC. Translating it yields CASSVDDMSYEQYF.

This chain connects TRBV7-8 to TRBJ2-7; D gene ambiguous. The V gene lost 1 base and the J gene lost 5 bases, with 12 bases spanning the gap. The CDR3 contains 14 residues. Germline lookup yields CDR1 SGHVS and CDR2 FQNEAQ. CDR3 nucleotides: TGTGCCAGCAGCTTAGACTTCCTAGTGCACGAGCAGTACTTC. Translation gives CASSLDFLVHEQYF.

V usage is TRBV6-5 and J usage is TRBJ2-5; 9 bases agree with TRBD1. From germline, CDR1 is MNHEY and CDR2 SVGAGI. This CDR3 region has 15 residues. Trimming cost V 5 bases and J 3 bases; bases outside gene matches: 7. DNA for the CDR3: TGTGCCAGCAGTCCCTGGGGACAGGGAGAAGAGACCCAGTACTTC. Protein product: CASSPWGQGEETQYF.

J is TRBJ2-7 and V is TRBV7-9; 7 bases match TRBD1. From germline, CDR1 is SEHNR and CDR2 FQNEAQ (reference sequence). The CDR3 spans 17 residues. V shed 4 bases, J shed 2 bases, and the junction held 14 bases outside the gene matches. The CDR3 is CASSYNFAGTAPYEQYF. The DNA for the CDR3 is TGTGCCAGCAGCTACAATTTTGCCGGGACAGCCCCCTACGAGCAGTACTTC.

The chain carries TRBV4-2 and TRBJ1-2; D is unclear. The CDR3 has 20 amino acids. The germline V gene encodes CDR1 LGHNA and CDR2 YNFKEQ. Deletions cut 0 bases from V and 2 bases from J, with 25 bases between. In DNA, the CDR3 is TGTGCCAGCAGCCAAGACCCTTTGGTGACCTACGGCAGAGCAAACTATGGCTACACCTTC. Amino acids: CASSQDPLVTYGRANYGYTF.

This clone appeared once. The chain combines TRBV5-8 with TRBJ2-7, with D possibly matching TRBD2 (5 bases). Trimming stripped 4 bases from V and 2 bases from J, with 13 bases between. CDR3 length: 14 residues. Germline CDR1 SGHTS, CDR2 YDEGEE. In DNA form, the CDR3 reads TGTGCCAGCAGCCTGACGAGGGTTGCCTACGAGCAGTACTTC. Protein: CASSLTRVAYEQYF.

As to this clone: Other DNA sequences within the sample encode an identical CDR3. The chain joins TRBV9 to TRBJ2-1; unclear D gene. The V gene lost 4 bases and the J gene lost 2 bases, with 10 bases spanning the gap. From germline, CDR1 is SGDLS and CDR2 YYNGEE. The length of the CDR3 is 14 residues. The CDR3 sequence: CASSLSGTYNEQFF. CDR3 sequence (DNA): TGTGCCAGCAGCTTGTCAGGTACCTACAATGAGCAGTTCTTC.

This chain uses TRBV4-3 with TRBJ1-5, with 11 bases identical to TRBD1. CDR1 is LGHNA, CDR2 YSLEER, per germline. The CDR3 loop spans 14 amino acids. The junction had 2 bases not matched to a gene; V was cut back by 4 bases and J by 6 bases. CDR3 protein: CASSPGQGAQPQHF. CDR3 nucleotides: TGCGCCAGCAGCCCCGGACAGGGGGCTCAGCCCCAGCATTTT.

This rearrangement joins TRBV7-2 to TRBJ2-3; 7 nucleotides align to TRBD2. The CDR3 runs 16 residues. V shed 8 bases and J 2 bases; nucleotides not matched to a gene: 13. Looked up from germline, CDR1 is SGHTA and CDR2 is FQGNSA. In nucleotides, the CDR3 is TGTGCCAGCGGTGGGCTCATAGCGGGTCTCACAGATACGCAGTATTTT. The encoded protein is CASGGLIAGLTDTQYF.

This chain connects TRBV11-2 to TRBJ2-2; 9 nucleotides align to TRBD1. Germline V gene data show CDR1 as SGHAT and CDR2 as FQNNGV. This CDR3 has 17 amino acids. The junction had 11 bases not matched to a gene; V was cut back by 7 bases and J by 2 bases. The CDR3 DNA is TGTGCCAGCATCAATCAAAGACAGGGGGTTAACACCGGGGAGCTGTTTTTT. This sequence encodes CASINQRQGVNTGELFF. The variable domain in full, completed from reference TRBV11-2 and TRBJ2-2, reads EAGVAQSPRYKIIEKRQSVAFWCNPISGHATLYWYQQILGQGPKLLIQFQNNGVVDDSQLPKDRFSAERLKGVDSTLKIQPAKLEDSAVYLCASINQRQGVNTGELFFGEGSRLTVL.

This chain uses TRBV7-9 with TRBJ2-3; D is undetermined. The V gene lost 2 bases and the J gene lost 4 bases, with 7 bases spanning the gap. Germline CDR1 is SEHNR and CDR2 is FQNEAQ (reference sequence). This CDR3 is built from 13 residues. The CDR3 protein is CASSLFFSDTQYF. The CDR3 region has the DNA TGTGCCAGCAGCTTATTTTTTTCAGATACGCAGTATTTT.

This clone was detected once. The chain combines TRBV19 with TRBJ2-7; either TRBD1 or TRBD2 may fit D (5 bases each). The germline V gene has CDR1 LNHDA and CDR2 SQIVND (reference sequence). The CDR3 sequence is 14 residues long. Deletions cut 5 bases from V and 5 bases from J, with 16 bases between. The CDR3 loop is CASSPTGTSHEQYF. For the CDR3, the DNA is TGTGCCAGTAGTCCGACCGGGACGTCCCACGAGCAGTACTTC.

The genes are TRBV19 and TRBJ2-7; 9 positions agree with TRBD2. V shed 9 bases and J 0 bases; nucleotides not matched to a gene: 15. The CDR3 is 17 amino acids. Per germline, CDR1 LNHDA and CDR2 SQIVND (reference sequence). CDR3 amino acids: CARQRASGILNSYEQYF. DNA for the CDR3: TGTGCCAGACAACGGGCTAGCGGGATACTAAACTCCTACGAGCAGTACTTC.

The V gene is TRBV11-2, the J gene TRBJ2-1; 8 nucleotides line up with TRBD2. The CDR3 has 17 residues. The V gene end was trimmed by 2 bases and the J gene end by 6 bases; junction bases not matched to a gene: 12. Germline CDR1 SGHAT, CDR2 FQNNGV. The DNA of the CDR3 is TGTGCCAGCAGCTTAAACCCCGGGACTAGTCTAAGCAATGAGCAGTTCTTC. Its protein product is CASSLNPGTSLSNEQFF.

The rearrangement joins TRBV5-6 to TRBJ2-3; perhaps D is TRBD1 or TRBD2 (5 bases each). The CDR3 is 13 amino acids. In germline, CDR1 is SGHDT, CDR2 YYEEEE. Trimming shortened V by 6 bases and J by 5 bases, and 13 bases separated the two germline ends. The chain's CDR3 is CASTPGTLDTQYF. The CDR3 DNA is TGTGCCAGCACCCCCGGGACCTTAGATACGCAGTATTTT.

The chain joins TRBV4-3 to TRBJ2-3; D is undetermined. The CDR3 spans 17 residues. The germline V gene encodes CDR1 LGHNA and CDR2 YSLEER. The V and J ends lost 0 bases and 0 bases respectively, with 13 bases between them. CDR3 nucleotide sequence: TGCGCCAGCAGCCAAGATCTTACTGTGACTAGCACAGATACGCAGTATTTT. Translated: CASSQDLTVTSTDTQYF.